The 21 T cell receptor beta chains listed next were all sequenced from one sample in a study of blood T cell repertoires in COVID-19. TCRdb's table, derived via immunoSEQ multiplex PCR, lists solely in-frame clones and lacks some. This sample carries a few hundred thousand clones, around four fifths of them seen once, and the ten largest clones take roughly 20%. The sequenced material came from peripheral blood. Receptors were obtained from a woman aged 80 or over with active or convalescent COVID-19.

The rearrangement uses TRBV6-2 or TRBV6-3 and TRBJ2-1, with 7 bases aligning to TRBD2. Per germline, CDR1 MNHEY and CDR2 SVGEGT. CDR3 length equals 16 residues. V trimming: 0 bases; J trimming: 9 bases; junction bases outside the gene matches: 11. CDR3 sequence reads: CASSYSTGLGSSEQFF. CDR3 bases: TGTGCCAGCAGTTACTCGACTGGACTAGGGAGTAGTGAGCAGTTCTTC.

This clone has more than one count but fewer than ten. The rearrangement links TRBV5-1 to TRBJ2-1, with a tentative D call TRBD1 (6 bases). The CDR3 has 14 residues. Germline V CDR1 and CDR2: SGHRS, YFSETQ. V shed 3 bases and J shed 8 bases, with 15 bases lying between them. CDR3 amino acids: CASSYYRAWDEQFF. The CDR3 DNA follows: TGCGCCAGCAGCTACTACAGGGCATGGGATGAGCAGTTCTTC. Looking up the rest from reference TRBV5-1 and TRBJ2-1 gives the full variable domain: KAGVTQTPRYLIKTRGQQVTLSCSPISGHRSVSWYQQTPGQGLQFLFEYFSETQRNKGNFPGRFSGRQFSNSRSEMNVSTLELGDSALYLCASSYYRAWDEQFFGPGTRLTVL.

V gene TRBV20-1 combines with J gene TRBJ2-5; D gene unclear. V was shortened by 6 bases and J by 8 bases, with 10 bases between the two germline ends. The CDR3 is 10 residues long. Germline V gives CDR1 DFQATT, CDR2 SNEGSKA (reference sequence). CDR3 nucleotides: TGCAGTGCCAGTCCCGGTACCCAGTACTTC. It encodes CSASPGTQYF.

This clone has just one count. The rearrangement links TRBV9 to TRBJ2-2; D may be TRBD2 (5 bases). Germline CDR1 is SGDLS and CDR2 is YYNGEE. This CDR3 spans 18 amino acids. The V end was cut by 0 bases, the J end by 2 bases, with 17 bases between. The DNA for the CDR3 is TGTGCCAGCAGCGTAGAGATCGGGGTTTTGAACAACACCGGGGAGCTGTTTTTT. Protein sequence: CASSVEIGVLNNTGELFF.

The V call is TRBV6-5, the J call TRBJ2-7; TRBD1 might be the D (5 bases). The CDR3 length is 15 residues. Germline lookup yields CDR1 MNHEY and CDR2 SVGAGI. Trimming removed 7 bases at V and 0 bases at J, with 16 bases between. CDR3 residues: CASIFQGFVSYEQYF. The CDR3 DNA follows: TGTGCCAGCATATTCCAGGGCTTTGTCTCCTACGAGCAGTACTTC.

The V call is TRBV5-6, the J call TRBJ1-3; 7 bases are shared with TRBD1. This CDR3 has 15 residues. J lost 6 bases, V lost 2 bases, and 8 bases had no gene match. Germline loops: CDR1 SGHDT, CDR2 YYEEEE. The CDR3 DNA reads TGTGCCAGCAGCTTCCCTACAGGGGCCGAAAACACCATATATTTT. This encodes CASSFPTGAENTIYF.

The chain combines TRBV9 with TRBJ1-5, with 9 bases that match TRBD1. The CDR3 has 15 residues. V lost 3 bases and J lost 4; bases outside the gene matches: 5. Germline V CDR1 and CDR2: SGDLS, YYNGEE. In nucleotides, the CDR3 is TGTGCCAGCAGCGCCGGACAGGGGACGAATCAGCCCCAGCATTTT. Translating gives CASSAGQGTNQPQHF.

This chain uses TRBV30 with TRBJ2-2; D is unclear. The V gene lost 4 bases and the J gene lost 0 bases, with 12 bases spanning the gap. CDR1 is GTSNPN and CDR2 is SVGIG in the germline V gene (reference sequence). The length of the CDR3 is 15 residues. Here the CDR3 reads CAWKRQAANTGELFF. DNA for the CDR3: TGTGCCTGGAAACGCCAGGCAGCGAACACCGGGGAGCTGTTTTTT.

The DNA for the CDR3 is TGTGCCAGTAGTATGGAGGGTCTAGCGGGAGGAAAGGGGACAGATACGCAGTATTTT. This codes for CASSMEGLAGGKGTDTQYF. V gene TRBV19 combines with J gene TRBJ2-3; TRBD2 agrees at 11 bases. Germline lookup yields CDR1 LNHDA and CDR2 SQIVND (reference sequence). This CDR3 comprises 19 residues. V was pared by 3 bases and J by 3 bases, with 14 bases of the junction left unmatched.

CDR3 amino acids: CASSEGTSVYEQYF. The CDR3 DNA sequence: TGTGCCAGCAGTGAAGGAACTAGCGTATACGAGCAGTACTTC. The chain carries TRBV6-1 and TRBJ2-7; 7 nucleotides align to TRBD2. V trimming: 1 base; J trimming: 4 bases; junction bases outside the gene matches: 4. Germline lookup yields CDR1 MNHNS and CDR2 SASEGT. The CDR3 is made up of 14 amino acids.

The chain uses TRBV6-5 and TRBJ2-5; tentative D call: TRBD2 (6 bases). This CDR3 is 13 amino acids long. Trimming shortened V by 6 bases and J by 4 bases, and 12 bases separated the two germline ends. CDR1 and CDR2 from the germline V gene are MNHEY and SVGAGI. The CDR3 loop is CASRFPGVETQYF. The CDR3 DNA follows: TGTGCCAGCAGATTCCCGGGGGTAGAGACCCAGTACTTC.

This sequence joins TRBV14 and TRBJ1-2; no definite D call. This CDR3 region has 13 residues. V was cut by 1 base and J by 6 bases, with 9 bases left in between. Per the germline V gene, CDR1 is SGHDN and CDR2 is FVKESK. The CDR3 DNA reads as TGTGCCAGCAGCCAAGTCCGAGTAAATGGCTACACCTTC. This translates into CASSQVRVNGYTF.

The CDR3 DNA reads as TGTGCCAGTAGTGGGAGGGTGGAAGCAGCTACTAGCACAGATACGCAGTATTTT. It yields the protein CASSGRVEAATSTDTQYF. This chain connects TRBV19 to TRBJ2-3; 7 nucleotides match TRBD2. J gave up 0 bases and V 5 bases, and 14 bases lay outside the gene matches. Germline CDR1 is LNHDA and CDR2 is SQIVND (reference sequence). The CDR3 contains 18 residues.

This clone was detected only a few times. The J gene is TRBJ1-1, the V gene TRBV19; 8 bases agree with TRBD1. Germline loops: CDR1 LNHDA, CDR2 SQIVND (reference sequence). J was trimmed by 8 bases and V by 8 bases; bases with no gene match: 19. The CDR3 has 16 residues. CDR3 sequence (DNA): TGTGCCAGTCGCCTAGCCTCTACAGGGGGTTCAGGAGAAGCTTTCTTT. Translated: CASRLASTGGSGEAFF.

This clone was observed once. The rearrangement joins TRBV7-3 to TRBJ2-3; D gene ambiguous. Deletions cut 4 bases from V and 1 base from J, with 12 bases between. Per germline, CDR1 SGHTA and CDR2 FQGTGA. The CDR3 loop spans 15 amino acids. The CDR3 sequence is CASSSGSLGTDTQYF. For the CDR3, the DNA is TGTGCCAGCAGCTCAGGATCCTTGGGCACAGATACGCAGTATTTT.

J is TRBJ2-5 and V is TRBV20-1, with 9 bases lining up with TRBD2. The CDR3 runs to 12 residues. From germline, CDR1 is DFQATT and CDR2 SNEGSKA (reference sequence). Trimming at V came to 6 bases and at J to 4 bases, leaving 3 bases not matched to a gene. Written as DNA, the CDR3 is TGCAGTGCCAGTAGCGGGGGAGAGACCCAGTACTTC. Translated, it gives CSASSGGETQYF.

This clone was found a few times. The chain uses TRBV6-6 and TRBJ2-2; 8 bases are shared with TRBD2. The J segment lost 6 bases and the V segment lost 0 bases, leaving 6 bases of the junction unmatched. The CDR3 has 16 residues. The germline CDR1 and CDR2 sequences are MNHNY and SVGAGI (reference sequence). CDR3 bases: TGTGCCAGCAGTTACTCAGCGGGAGTATTTGCCGGGGAGCTGTTTTTT. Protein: CASSYSAGVFAGELFF.

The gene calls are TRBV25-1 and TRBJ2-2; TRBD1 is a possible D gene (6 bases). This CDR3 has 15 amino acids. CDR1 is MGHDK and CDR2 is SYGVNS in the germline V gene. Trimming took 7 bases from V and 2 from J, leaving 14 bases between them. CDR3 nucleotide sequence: TGTGCCAGCACTCCAACCGGGACAAACACCGGGGAGCTGTTTTTT. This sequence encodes CASTPTGTNTGELFF.

This CDR3 reads CATSDLRQDNEQFF. CDR3 in DNA: TGTGCCACCAGTGACCTCCGACAGGACAATGAGCAGTTCTTC. The J gene is TRBJ2-1, the V gene TRBV24-1, with a tentative D call TRBD1 (6 bases). There are 14 residues in the CDR3. V shed 4 bases and J shed 5 bases, with 11 bases lying between them. Germline lookup yields CDR1 KGHDR and CDR2 SFDVKD.

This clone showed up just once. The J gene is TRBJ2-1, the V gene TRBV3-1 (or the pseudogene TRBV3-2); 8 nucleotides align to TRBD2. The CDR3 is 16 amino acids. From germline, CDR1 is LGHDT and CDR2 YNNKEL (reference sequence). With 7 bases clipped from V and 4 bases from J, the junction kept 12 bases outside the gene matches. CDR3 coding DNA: TGTGCCAGCAAGCAGGACGCGGGGGGTTCTTACAATGAGCAGTTCTTC. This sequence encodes CASKQDAGGSYNEQFF.

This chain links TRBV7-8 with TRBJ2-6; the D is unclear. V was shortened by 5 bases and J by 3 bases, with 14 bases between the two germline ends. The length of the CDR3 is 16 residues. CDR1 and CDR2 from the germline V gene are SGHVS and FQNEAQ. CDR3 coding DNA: TGTGCCAGCAGCCCACCCCGGAGTGGTGGGGCCAACGTCCTGACTTTC. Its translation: CASSPPRSGGANVLTF.